The rows below give T cell receptor beta chains drawn from one sample of a study of shared clonotypes between healthy human individuals. Profiled with immunoSEQ multiplex PCR; TCRdb holds only in-frame clones, not every one. This sample has 550,000 to 850,000 clones, with roughly 70% found just once. Sequenced material: memory CD4+ T cells sorted from blood. All receptors come from a woman aged 30 to 39 in good health. The CDR3 runs from the conserved cysteine through the conserved F or W. A D gene is named only where the DNA matches it firmly. Some rows mark clone size as missing; the rest say once, few, many or name a class of expanded clone.

abundance | j_gene | d_gene | v_gene | CDR3aa | CDR3nt
NA | TRBJ2-1 | TRBD2 | TRBV7-8 | CASSGAGEGEQFF | TGTGCCAGCAGCGGCGCGGGAGAAGGTGAGCAGTTCTTC
NA | TRBJ1-1 | NA | TRBV19 | CASSIGWIQVATEAFF | TGTGCCAGTAGTATTGGGTGGATTCAGGTAGCCACTGAAGCTTTCTTT
NA | TRBJ2-7 | NA | TRBV6-1 | CASSEGLAVKAYEQYF | TGTGCCAGCAGTGAAGGACTTGCGGTGAAGGCCTACGAGCAGTACTTC
NA | TRBJ2-5 | TRBD2 | TRBV7-2 | CASSMGLAGGETQYF | TGTGCCAGCAGCATGGGACTAGCGGGAGGAGAGACCCAGTACTTC
NA | TRBJ1-5 | NA | TRBV6-6 | CASSTGQGFGQPQHF | TGTGCCAGCAGTACAGGACAAGGGTTTGGTCAGCCCCAGCATTTT
NA | TRBJ2-7 | TRBD1 | TRBV19 | CASGTGPTYEQYF | TGTGCCTCCGGGACAGGGCCTACCTACGAGCAGTACTTC
NA | TRBJ2-7 | NA | TRBV10-3 | CAISENTAGYEQYF | TGTGCCATCAGTGAAAACACGGCGGGCTACGAGCAGTACTTC
NA | TRBJ1-5 | NA | TRBV19 | CASSTPGANSNQPQHF | TGTGCCAGTAGTACACCAGGGGCTAATAGCAATCAGCCCCAGCATTTT
few | TRBJ1-5 | NA | TRBV16 | CASSPNVGGQPQHF | TGTGCCAGCAGCCCTAACGTGGGAGGCCAGCCCCAGCATTTT
NA | TRBJ2-2 | NA | TRBV14 | CASRRAVNTGELFF | TGTGCCAGCAGGAGGGCGGTGAACACCGGGGAGCTGTTTTTT
NA | TRBJ1-3 | TRBD1 | TRBV7-9 | CASSFATGVDTIYF | TGTGCCAGCAGCTTTGCGACAGGGGTAGACACCATATATTTT
NA | TRBJ1-4 | NA | TRBV28 | CASSFTGATNEKLFF | TGTGCCAGCAGCTTTACAGGCGCAACTAATGAAAAACTGTTTTTT
NA | TRBJ2-5 | TRBD1 | TRBV7-9 | CASSRTGLETQYF | TGTGCCAGCAGTCGGACAGGGTTGGAGACCCAGTACTTC
NA | TRBJ1-2 | NA | TRBV2 | CASSSQGPYGYTF | TGTGCCAGCAGTTCACAGGGTCCCTATGGCTACACCTTC
NA | TRBJ2-2 | NA | TRBV7-2 | CASSPPTAINTGELFF | TGTGCCAGCAGCCCCCCGACGGCTATTAACACCGGGGAGCTGTTTTTT
once | TRBJ2-7 | TRBD2 | TRBV2 | CASSPWTSGRYEQYF | TGTGCCAGCAGTCCTTGGACTAGCGGGAGATACGAGCAGTACTTC
many | TRBJ2-1 | TRBD2 | TRBV4-1 | CASSSWTSGSNEQFF | TGCGCCAGCAGCTCCTGGACTAGCGGGAGCAATGAGCAGTTCTTC
NA | TRBJ2-1 | NA | TRBV5-1 | CASSDQVKDYNEQFF | TGCGCCAGCAGCGACCAGGTTAAGGACTACAATGAGCAGTTCTTC
few | TRBJ1-5 | NA | TRBV28 | CASSRLEQPQHF | TGTGCCAGCAGTCGCTTAGAGCAGCCCCAGCATTTT
NA | TRBJ1-2 | NA | TRBV6-5 | CASSYDGGIYGYTF | TGTGCCAGCAGTTACGATGGGGGGATCTATGGCTACACCTTC
NA | TRBJ1-5 | TRBD1 | TRBV4-1 | CASSQDRGQGERPQHF | TGCGCCAGCAGCCAAGATCGGGGCCAGGGGGAAAGGCCCCAGCATTTT
many | TRBJ2-1 | NA | TRBV27 | CASRDTNYNEQFF | TGTGCCAGCAGAGACACCAACTACAATGAGCAGTTCTTC
few | TRBJ2-5 | NA | TRBV11-3 | CASSSDSSETQYF | TGTGCCAGCAGCTCCGACTCCTCGGAGACCCAGTACTTC
NA | TRBJ1-4 | NA | TRBV6-1 | CASSDGTSGVLTNEKLFF | TGTGCCAGCAGTGATGGGACATCAGGAGTGTTAACTAATGAAAAACTGTTTTTT
NA | TRBJ2-5 | NA | TRBV5-6 | CASSFSGGETQYF | TGTGCCAGCAGCTTTTCAGGTGGAGAGACCCAGTACTTC
NA | TRBJ2-2 | NA | TRBV11-2 | CASSLSSGFPGELFF | TGTGCCAGCAGCTTATCCTCCGGTTTCCCCGGGGAGCTGTTTTTT
few | TRBJ2-1 | TRBD2 | TRBV2 | CASDLLTSGTYEQFF | TGTGCCAGCGACCTTTTGACTAGCGGGACCTATGAGCAGTTCTTC
NA | TRBJ1-1 | NA | TRBV28 | CASSPVLRAAEAFF | TGTGCCAGCAGTCCCGTGTTAAGGGCCGCTGAAGCTTTCTTT
NA | TRBJ1-2 | TRBD1 | TRBV13 | CASSSGRDRVRGIYGYTF | TGTGCCAGCAGCTCAGGGCGGGACAGGGTACGGGGGATCTATGGCTACACCTTC
few | TRBJ2-1 | NA | TRBV5-1 | CASSLLPGNSYNEQFF | TGCGCCAGCAGCTTGCTCCCGGGGAACTCCTACAATGAGCAGTTCTTC
NA | TRBJ2-5 | TRBD1 | TRBV10-2 | CASSLDRGGETQYF | TGCGCCAGCAGTCTAGACAGGGGAGGTGAGACCCAGTACTTC
NA | TRBJ1-3 | NA | TRBV29-1 | CSVGAEVGNTIYF | TGCAGCGTGGGGGCCGAGGTCGGAAACACCATATATTTT
NA | TRBJ2-7 | TRBD1 | TRBV5-4 | CASSLGTGQTYEQYF | TGTGCCAGCAGCTTGGGGACAGGACAGACCTACGAGCAGTACTTC
NA | TRBJ2-6 | TRBD2 | TRBV4-1 | CASSQDSSGRVPGANVLTF | TGCGCCAGCAGCCAAGATAGTAGCGGGAGAGTCCCTGGGGCCAACGTCCTGACTTTC
NA | TRBJ2-3 | NA | TRBV2 | CASSPGQRTYDTQYF | TGTGCCAGCAGTCCAGGACAGCGTACCTACGATACGCAGTATTTT
many | TRBJ2-1 | TRBD1 | TRBV4-1 | CASSQNPGQGAYNEQFF | TGCGCCAGCAGCCAAAATCCGGGACAGGGGGCGTACAATGAGCAGTTCTTC
once | TRBJ1-5 | NA | TRBV28 | CASNDRVGQPQHF | TGTGCCAGCAACGACAGAGTTGGTCAGCCCCAGCATTTT
NA | TRBJ1-3 | NA | TRBV19 | CASSITGTIGNTIYF | TGTGCCAGTAGTATCACAGGGACTATCGGAAACACCATATATTTT
few | TRBJ2-3 | TRBD1 | TRBV7-3 | CASSVGQDRDTQYF | TGTGCCAGCAGCGTCGGACAGGATCGAGATACGCAGTATTTT
once | TRBJ1-2 | NA | TRBV18 | CASSPDGNYGYTF | TGTGCCAGCTCACCGGACGGTAACTATGGCTACACCTTC
NA | TRBJ2-5 | TRBD1 | TRBV2 | CASGTGANQETQYF | TGTGCCAGCGGTACAGGGGCGAACCAAGAGACCCAGTACTTC
NA | TRBJ1-1 | NA | TRBV28 | CASSQPGVNTEAFF | TGTGCCAGCAGCCAGCCCGGCGTTAACACTGAAGCTTTCTTT
NA | TRBJ1-5 | NA | TRBV10-1 | CASNGTTPPRSNQPQHF | TGCGCCAGCAACGGGACAACTCCTCCGAGGAGCAATCAGCCCCAGCATTTT
NA | TRBJ2-2 | NA | TRBV6-5 | CASMRDSNTGELFF | TGTGCCAGCATGCGGGACTCCAACACCGGGGAGCTGTTTTTT
NA | TRBJ1-2 | TRBD1 | TRBV18 | CASSQDRLTYKDGYTF | TGTGCCAGCTCACAGGACAGGTTAACCTATAAGGATGGCTACACCTTC
NA | TRBJ2-3 | NA | TRBV7-9 | CASSRDTQYF | TGTGCCAGCAGCAGAGATACGCAGTATTTT
NA | TRBJ2-7 | TRBD2 | TRBV7-2 | CASSLGTSFLSEQYF | TGTGCCAGCAGCTTAGGGACTAGCTTTCTGTCCGAGCAGTACTTC
NA | TRBJ2-3 | NA | TRBV7-2 | CASSLDGYLHQDTQYF | TGTGCCAGCAGCTTAGATGGGTATCTCCATCAAGATACGCAGTATTTT